The 5 T cell receptor beta chains listed next were all sequenced from one sample in a study of blood T cell repertoires in COVID-19 (TCRdb year 2020). The protocol used for the library was the immunoSEQ multiplex PCR assay. TCRdb re-hosts the immuneACCESS table, in-frame sequences only. Its copies lack some clones; in the studies checked, an unresolved V gene accounts for under half of them, and the cause for the rest is not known. Present in this sample are roughly 150,000 clones, about 85% of which were seen just once. 8.3% of the sample lies in the top ten. The sequenced material came from peripheral blood. These receptors all come from a woman aged 55-75 years with COVID-19, enrolled during active disease.

The chain has TRBV4-1 and TRBJ1-2; D not resolved. Germline-derived CDR1 and CDR2 are MGHRA and YSYEKL. V gave up 0 bases and J gave up 2 bases, with 7 bases separating them. CDR3 length equals 14 residues. CDR3 nucleotides: TGCGCCAGCAGCCAAGAAAAGAGGAACTATGGCTACACCTTC. It translates to CASSQEKRNYGYTF.

This chain uses TRBV18 with TRBJ1-1; D perhaps matches TRBD1 (6 bases). Trimming took 6 bases from V and 5 from J, leaving 25 bases between them. CDR1 is KGHSH, CDR2 LQKENI, per germline. The CDR3 runs 17 residues. The CDR3: CASSPAGTRGRGTEAFF. DNA for the CDR3: TGTGCCAGCTCCCCGGCCGGGACGCGAGGTAGGGGGACTGAAGCTTTCTTT.

This chain joins TRBV6-5 and TRBJ2-1; possible D gene TRBD1, 6 bases. The V end lost 6 bases, the J end lost 4 bases, and 16 bases lay between the germline ends. There are 15 residues in the CDR3. Looked up from germline, CDR1 is MNHEY and CDR2 is SVGAGI. The CDR3 region is CASSSRGSGYNEQFF. CDR3 in DNA: TGTGCCAGCAGCTCAAGGGGGTCGGGGTACAATGAGCAGTTCTTC.

This rearrangement joins TRBV18 to TRBJ1-1; possible D gene TRBD1, 5 bases. This CDR3 spans 14 amino acids. Trimming stripped 3 bases from V and 1 base from J, with 9 bases between. Germline CDR1 reads KGHSH; CDR2 reads LQKENI. DNA of the CDR3: TGTGCCAGCTCACCCAGGGAACCGAACACTGAAGCTTTCTTT. Translated, it gives CASSPREPNTEAFF.

The genes are TRBV2 and TRBJ1-4, with 8 nucleotides matching TRBD1. The junction had 6 bases not matched to a gene; V was cut back by 11 bases and J by 7 bases. The CDR3 sequence is 12 residues long. In germline, CDR1 is SNHLY, CDR2 FYNNEI. For the CDR3, the DNA is TGTGCCGGACAGGGAGAGAGTGAAAAACTGTTTTTT. Protein sequence: CAGQGESEKLFF.